The 23 T cell receptor beta chains listed next were all sequenced from one sample in a study of T cells in Graves' hyperthyroidism and ophthalmopathy. Amplification targeted TCR beta CDR3 regions from RNA transcripts. HTBI primers were the set used in a first-round RT-PCR of the TCR CDR3. TCRdb called the multiplex PCR reads again in MiXCR, with one record for every CDR3 protein. The sample includes 370,000 or so distinct CDR3 sequences, about 14% of them seen just once. Sequenced sample: blood. Every receptor here comes from a man aged 25 to 45 with Graves' hyperthyroidism that later progressed to Graves' ophthalmopathy.

The V gene is TRBV12-3 or TRBV12-4, the J gene TRBJ1-2; no clear D. The CDR3 loop spans 13 amino acids. Trimming stripped 3 bases from V and 13 bases from J, with 18 bases between. The CDR3 DNA sequence: TGTGCCAGCAGTTTCGGGGAGAAATCCCGCGGCACCTTC. It encodes CASSFGEKSRGTF.

Regarding this clonotype: This may be a read error: a much more frequent sequence differs by one nucleotide. The CDR3, as DNA: TGTGCCGGCAGCTTTCAAAGTCGGGTTGGCAATCAGCCCCAGCATTTT. Protein sequence: CAGSFQSRVGNQPQHF. The chain joins TRBV11-2 to TRBJ1-5; no firm D call. Germline V gene data show CDR1 as SGHAT and CDR2 as FQNNGV. The CDR3 consists of 16 residues.

At least ten counts were recorded for this clonotype. This rearrangement joins TRBV12-3 or TRBV12-4 to TRBJ2-7; perhaps TRBD1 as D (5 bases). V was clipped by 3 bases and J by 2 bases, with 8 bases between them. The CDR3 is 13 amino acids. The CDR3 region is CASSFGQTYEQYF. The CDR3 nucleotides are TGTGCCAGCAGTTTTGGACAAACCTACGAGCAGTACTTC.

The chain carries TRBV7-6 and TRBJ2-7; 8 nucleotides align to TRBD2. J gave up 2 bases and V 1 base, and 4 bases lay outside the gene matches. Germline CDR1 SGHVS, CDR2 FNYEAQ. This CDR3 contains 15 residues. The CDR3 sequence: CASSLDSGATYEQYF. As DNA, the CDR3 is TGTGCCAGCAGCTTAGATAGCGGGGCGACCTACGAGCAGTACTTC.

The rearrangement uses TRBV20-1 and TRBJ2-7, with 14 bases lining up with TRBD2. The CDR3 loop spans 15 amino acids. V was pared by 1 base and J by 6 bases, with 5 bases of the junction left unmatched. CDR1 DFQATT and CDR2 SNEGSKA come from the germline V gene (reference sequence). CDR3 nucleotide sequence: TGCAGTGCTAGAGGGGGGACTAGCGGGGGCCTCGAGCAGTACTTC. This codes for CSARGGTSGGLEQYF.

The chain has TRBV12-3 or TRBV12-4 and TRBJ2-5, with TRBD2 as a possible D gene (6 bases). Trimming removed 7 bases from V and 2 bases from J, with 11 bases in between. The CDR3 covers 13 residues. The CDR3 DNA sequence: TGTGCCAGCACCCGGGACTTACAAGAGACCCAGTACTTC. Encoded protein: CASTRDLQETQYF.

The chain carries TRBV6-1 and TRBJ1-2; 9 bases align to TRBD1. The CDR3 spans 15 residues. Germline lookup yields CDR1 MNHNS and CDR2 SASEGT. The V and J ends lost 0 bases and 7 bases, in that order; junction bases with no gene match: 6. CDR3 sequence reads: CASSEALQGAFGYTF. The DNA of the CDR3 is TGTGCCAGCAGTGAAGCTTTACAGGGGGCGTTTGGCTACACCTTC.

The rearrangement uses TRBV10-3 and TRBJ2-7, with D perhaps TRBD1 or TRBD2 (5 bases each). The V gene's germline CDR1 is ENHRY and CDR2 SYGVKD. CDR3 length: 15 amino acids. The ends were cut back, 4 bases at V and 5 bases at J, with 18 bases in the middle. CDR3 DNA sequence: TGTGCCATCAGTGGAGGGGTTTTTGGGTTGGACGAGCAGTACTTC. Amino acid sequence: CAISGGVFGLDEQYF.

In its sample, this clonotype was seen many times. This chain uses TRBV11-2 with TRBJ2-7; D assignment may be TRBD1 or TRBD2 (6 bases each). Looked up from germline, CDR1 is SGHAT and CDR2 is FQNNGV. The germline V and J ends were trimmed by 0 bases and 5 bases, with 20 bases remaining between them. This CDR3 contains 17 residues. The CDR3 is CASSLDPRGTRMDEQYF. The CDR3 nucleotides read TGTGCCAGCAGCTTAGACCCTCGCGGGACACGTATGGACGAGCAGTACTTC.

The gene calls are TRBV7-6 and TRBJ2-5, with 9 bases fitting TRBD1. The germline V gene encodes CDR1 SGHVS and CDR2 FNYEAQ. The CDR3 contains 15 residues. V shed 5 bases and J 5 bases; nucleotides not matched to a gene: 9. The CDR3 DNA follows: TGTGCCAGCAGCGCTGACAGGGGGTTGACGGAGACCCAGTACTTC. This codes for CASSADRGLTETQYF.

This clonotype was seen ten or more times. The chain links TRBV2 to TRBJ1-2; D might be TRBD1 (5 bases). Per germline, CDR1 SNHLY and CDR2 FYNNEI. The CDR3 length is 13 residues. Trimming shortened V by 6 bases and J by 3 bases, and 11 bases separated the two germline ends. CDR3 bases: TGTGCCAGCAGCGCGCCGGGGGACTATGGCTACACCTTC. Its protein product is CASSAPGDYGYTF.

In its sample, this clonotype was seen many times. The chain uses TRBV10-3 and TRBJ1-1; the match to TRBD1 covers 7 bases. This CDR3 is 13 amino acids long. Germline V gene data show CDR1 as ENHRY and CDR2 as SYGVKD. The V gene end was trimmed by 10 bases and the J gene end by 0 bases; junction bases not matched to a gene: 5. The CDR3 loop is CATTGTVNTEAFF. The CDR3, as DNA: TGTGCCACAACCGGGACAGTGAACACTGAAGCTTTCTTT.

This clonotype was seen ten or more times. This chain connects TRBV12-3 or TRBV12-4 to TRBJ2-2, with TRBD2 identical over 7 bases. The CDR3 totals 15 residues. V lost 5 bases to trimming and J lost 2 bases; unmatched junction nucleotides: 5. CDR3 amino acids: CASSPGTTNTGELFF. CDR3 in DNA: TGTGCCAGCAGTCCAGGGACTACTAACACCGGGGAGCTGTTTTTT.

In this sample, this clonotype turned up many times. CDR3 bases: TGTGCCAGCAGTTTAAGGGGACGTCGCGAGCAGTACTTC. This translates into CASSLRGRREQYF. The V and J genes are TRBV12-3 or TRBV12-4 and TRBJ2-7; D tentatively fits TRBD1 or TRBD2 (5 bases each). The ends were cut back, 2 bases at V and 6 bases at J, with 11 bases in the middle. This CDR3 comprises 13 residues.

This clonotype has just a few counts. J is TRBJ1-2 and V is TRBV30; D is perhaps TRBD1 (5 bases). Looked up from germline, CDR1 is GTSNPN and CDR2 is SVGIG (reference sequence). Deletions cut 2 bases from V and 8 bases from J, with 15 bases between. CDR3 length: 13 residues. This CDR3 reads CAWSNSRGTGYTF. The DNA for the CDR3 is TGTGCCTGGAGTAACAGCCGGGGGACGGGCTACACCTTC.

In its sample, this clonotype was seen many times. The J gene is TRBJ1-2, the V gene TRBV30, with D tentatively TRBD1 (6 bases). Germline loops: CDR1 GTSNPN, CDR2 SVGIG (reference sequence). The CDR3 has 11 residues. With 2 bases removed from V and 8 bases from J, the gap between germline ends came to 9 bases. Here the CDR3 reads CAWSSGAGYTF. The DNA of the CDR3 is TGTGCCTGGAGTTCGGGGGCCGGCTACACCTTC.

This chain connects TRBV5-4 to TRBJ2-7; D remains unclear. The length of the CDR3 is 12 residues. Trimming cost V 0 bases and J 6 bases, with 7 bases left between them. The germline gives CDR1 SGHNT, CDR2 YYREEE (reference sequence). This CDR3 is CASSLGDLEQYF. As DNA, the CDR3 is TGTGCCAGCAGCTTGGGGGATCTCGAGCAGTACTTC.

In this sample, this clonotype turned up a few times. The rearrangement uses TRBV6-1 and TRBJ2-1; no reliable D call. The CDR3 length is 12 residues. Looked up from germline, CDR1 is MNHNS and CDR2 is SASEGT. Trimming pared 2 bases from V and 6 bases from J, leaving 5 bases between. CDR3 in DNA: TGTGCCAGCAGTGAACGGATCAATGAGCAGTTCTTC. Translated: CASSERINEQFF.

This clonotype was seen ten or more times. The V gene is TRBV10-2, the J gene TRBJ2-7; no clear D gene. CDR1 is WSHSY, CDR2 SAAADI, per germline. The CDR3 is made up of 13 amino acids. The V end lost 2 bases, the J end lost 4 bases, and 9 bases lay between the germline ends. This CDR3 is CASSEGSPYEQYF. CDR3 in DNA: TGCGCCAGCAGTGAGGGTTCCCCATACGAGCAGTACTTC.

Here the CDR3 DNA reads TGCAGTGCTAGAGGCCCCTCTAGCGGGGGCCTCCAGGATACGCAGTATTTT. Protein sequence: CSARGPSSGGLQDTQYF. This rearrangement joins TRBV20-1 to TRBJ2-3; 10 bases map to TRBD2. Germline V gene data show CDR1 as DFQATT and CDR2 as SNEGSKA (reference sequence). V shed 1 base, J shed 6 bases, and the junction held 13 bases outside the gene matches. This CDR3 is 17 amino acids long.

Notes on this clonotype: A single base is all that separates this from a far larger clone, so a read error is likely. The chain uses TRBV28 and TRBJ2-5; D possibly corresponds to TRBD2 (5 bases). The CDR3 is made up of 14 amino acids. Germline assignment: CDR1 MDHEN and CDR2 SYDVKM. CDR3 coding DNA: TGTGACAGCAGTTTAGTTGGAGGCCGGGAGACCCAGTACTTC. Its protein product is CDSSLVGGRETQYF.

The rearrangement uses TRBV29-1 and TRBJ1-1; D not resolved. This CDR3 has 15 residues. Per germline, CDR1 SQVTM and CDR2 ANQGSEA. V shed 0 bases and J shed 5 bases, with 16 bases lying between them. The DNA of the CDR3 is TGCAGCGTTGAAGATTACGGGCCTCTGGGGACTGAAGCTTTCTTT. Translation: CSVEDYGPLGTEAFF. Full variable domain (remainder filled in from reference TRBV29-1 and TRBJ1-1): SAVISQKPSRDICQRGTSLTIQCQVDSQVTMMFWYRQQPGQSLTLIATANQGSEATYESGFVIDKFPISRPNLTFSTLTVSNMSPEDSSIYLCSVEDYGPLGTEAFFGQGTRLTVV.

The rearrangement uses TRBV5-1 and TRBJ1-1, with 8 bases identical to TRBD1. The CDR3 totals 14 residues. CDR1 is SGHRS and CDR2 is YFSETQ in the germline V gene. V shed 4 bases and J 6 bases; nucleotides not matched to a gene: 8. CDR3: CASSIFGQGAEAFF. The CDR3 DNA follows: TGCGCCAGCAGCATATTCGGACAGGGCGCTGAAGCTTTCTTT.